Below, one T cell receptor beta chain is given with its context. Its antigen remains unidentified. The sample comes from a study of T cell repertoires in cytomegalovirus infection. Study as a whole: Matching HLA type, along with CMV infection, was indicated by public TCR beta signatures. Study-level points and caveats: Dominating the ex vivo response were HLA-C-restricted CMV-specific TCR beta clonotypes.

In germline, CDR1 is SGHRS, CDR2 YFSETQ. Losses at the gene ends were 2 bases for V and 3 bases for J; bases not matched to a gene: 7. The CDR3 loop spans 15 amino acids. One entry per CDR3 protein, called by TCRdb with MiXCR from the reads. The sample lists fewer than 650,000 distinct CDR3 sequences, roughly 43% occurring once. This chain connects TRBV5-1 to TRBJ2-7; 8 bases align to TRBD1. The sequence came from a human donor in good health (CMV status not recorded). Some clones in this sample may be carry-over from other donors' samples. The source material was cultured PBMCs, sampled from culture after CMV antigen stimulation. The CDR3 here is CASSFLGQGRYEQYF. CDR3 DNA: TGCGCCAGCAGCTTCCTTGGACAGGGACGCTACGAGCAGTACTTC.